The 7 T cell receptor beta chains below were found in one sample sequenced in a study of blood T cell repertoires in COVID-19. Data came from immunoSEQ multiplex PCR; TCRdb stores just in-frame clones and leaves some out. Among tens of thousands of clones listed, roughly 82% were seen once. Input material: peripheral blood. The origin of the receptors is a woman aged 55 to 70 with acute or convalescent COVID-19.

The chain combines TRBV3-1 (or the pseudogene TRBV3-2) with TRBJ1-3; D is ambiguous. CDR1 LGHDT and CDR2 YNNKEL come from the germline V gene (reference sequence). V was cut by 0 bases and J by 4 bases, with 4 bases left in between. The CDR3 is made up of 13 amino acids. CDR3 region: CASSQEAGNTIYF. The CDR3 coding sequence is TGTGCCAGCAGCCAAGAGGCCGGAAACACCATATATTTT.

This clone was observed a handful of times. CDR3 protein: CASSLQTGAYEQYF. In DNA, the CDR3 is TGTGCCAGCAGCTTACAAACAGGGGCCTACGAGCAGTACTTC. The chain combines TRBV7-8 with TRBJ2-7; 7 nucleotides line up with TRBD1. Germline CDR1 SGHVS, CDR2 FQNEAQ. V gave up 2 bases and J gave up 2 bases; unmatched junction bases: 3. This CDR3 spans 14 amino acids.

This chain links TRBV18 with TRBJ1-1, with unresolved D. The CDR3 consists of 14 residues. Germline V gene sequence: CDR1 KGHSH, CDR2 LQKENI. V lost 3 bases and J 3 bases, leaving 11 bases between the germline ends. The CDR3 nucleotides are TGTGCCAGCTCACCCGACATAAGATACACTGAAGCTTTCTTT. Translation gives CASSPDIRYTEAFF.

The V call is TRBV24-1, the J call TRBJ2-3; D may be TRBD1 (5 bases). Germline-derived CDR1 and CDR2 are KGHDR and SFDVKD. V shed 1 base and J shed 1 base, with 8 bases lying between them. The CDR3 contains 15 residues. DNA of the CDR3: TGTGCCACCAGTGATTTAGGGGCGGGCACAGATACGCAGTATTTT. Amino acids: CATSDLGAGTDTQYF.

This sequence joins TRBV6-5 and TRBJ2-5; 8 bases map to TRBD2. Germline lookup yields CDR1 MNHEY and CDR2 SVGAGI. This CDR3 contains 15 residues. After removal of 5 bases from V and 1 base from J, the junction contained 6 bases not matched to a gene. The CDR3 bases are TGTGCCAGCAGTCGGGGGGGTTTAATCCAAGAGACCCAGTACTTC. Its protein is CASSRGGLIQETQYF.

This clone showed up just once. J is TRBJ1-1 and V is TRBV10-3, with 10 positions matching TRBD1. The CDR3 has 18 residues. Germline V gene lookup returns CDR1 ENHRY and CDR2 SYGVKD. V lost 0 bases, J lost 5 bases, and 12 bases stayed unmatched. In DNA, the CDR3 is TGTGCCATCAGTGAGTCGACGAGGACAGGGGGTTCTAAGACTGAAGCTTTCTTT. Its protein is CAISESTRTGGSKTEAFF.

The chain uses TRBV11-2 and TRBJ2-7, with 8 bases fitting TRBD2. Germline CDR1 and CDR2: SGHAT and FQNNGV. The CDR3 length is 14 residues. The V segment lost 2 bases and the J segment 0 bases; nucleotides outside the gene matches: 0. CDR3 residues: CASSLTSGSYEQYF. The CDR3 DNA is TGTGCCAGCAGCTTAACTAGCGGCTCCTACGAGCAGTACTTC.